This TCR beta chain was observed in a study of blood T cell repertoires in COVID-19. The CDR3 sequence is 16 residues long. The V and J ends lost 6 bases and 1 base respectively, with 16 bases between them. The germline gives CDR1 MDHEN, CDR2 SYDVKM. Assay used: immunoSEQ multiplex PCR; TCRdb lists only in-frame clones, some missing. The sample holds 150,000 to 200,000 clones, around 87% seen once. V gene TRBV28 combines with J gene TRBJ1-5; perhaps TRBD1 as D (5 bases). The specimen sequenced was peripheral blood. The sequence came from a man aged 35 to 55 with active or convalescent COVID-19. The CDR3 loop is CASRKGIISSNQPQHF. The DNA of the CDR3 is TGTGCCAGCAGAAAGGGGATAATTAGCAGCAATCAGCCCCAGCATTTT.